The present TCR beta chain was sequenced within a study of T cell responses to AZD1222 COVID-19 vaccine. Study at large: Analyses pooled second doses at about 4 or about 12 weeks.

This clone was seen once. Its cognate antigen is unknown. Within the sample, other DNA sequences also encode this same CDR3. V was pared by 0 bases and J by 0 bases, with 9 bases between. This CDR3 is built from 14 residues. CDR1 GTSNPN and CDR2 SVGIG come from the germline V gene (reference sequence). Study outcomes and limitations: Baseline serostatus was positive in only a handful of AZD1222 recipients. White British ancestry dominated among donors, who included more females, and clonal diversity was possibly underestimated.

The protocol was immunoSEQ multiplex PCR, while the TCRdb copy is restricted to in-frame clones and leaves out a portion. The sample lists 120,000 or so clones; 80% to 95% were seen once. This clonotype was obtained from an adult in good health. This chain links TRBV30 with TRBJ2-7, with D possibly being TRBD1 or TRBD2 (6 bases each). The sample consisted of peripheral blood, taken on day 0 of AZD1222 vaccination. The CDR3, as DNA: TGTGCCTGGAGTGTAGGGGGGTCCTCCTACGAGCAGTACTTC. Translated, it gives CAWSVGGSSYEQYF.